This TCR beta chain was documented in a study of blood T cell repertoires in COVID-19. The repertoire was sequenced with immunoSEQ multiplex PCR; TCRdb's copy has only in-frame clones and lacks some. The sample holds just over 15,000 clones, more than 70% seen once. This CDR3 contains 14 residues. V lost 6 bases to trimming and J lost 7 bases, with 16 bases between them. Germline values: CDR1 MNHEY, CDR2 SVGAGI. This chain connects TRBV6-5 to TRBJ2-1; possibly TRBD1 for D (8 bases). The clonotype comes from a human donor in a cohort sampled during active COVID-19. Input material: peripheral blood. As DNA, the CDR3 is TGTGCCAGCAGGAAACAGGGGGGGGGAAATGAGCAGTTCTTC. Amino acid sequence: CASRKQGGGNEQFF.